Reported below is one T cell receptor (beta chain). Specified treatment: randomized to nivolumab then ipilimumab (arm A) or the reverse (arm B). PBMC sorting kept live CD3+CD8+ cells without CD19 or CD56. Germline V CDR1 and CDR2: MNHEY, SVGAGI. CDR3 length: 14 amino acids. Deletions cut 6 bases from V and 11 bases from J, with 22 bases between. The method was immunoSEQ multiplex PCR; TCRdb's version includes in-frame clones alone and lacks a portion of them. The table includes more than 9,000 clones, around 80% detected once. This sample was included in a study of sequential checkpoint blockade in melanoma. The overall study: Patients were randomized 1:1 to nivolumab-then-ipilimumab or ipilimumab-then-nivolumab first-line. After both sequences, patients received maintenance nivolumab.

The chain couples TRBV6-5 to TRBJ1-1; D ambiguous. The TCR comes from a human donor with melanoma. The specimen comprised CD8+ T cells sorted from blood (inferred from file names), sampled from a patient given nivolumab and ipilimumab in sequence. The CDR3 is CASSLVTGRKRAFF. CDR3 nucleotide sequence: TGTGCCAGCAGCTTAGTTACGGGGAGGAAGCGGGCTTTCTTT.